Presented here are 2 T cell receptor beta chains from one specimen sequenced in a study of T cell changes during pregnancy in multiple sclerosis. Here immunoSEQ multiplex PCR was the method, and the copy in TCRdb shows in-frame clones only, minus some. The sample records under 85,000 clones, roughly 94% being singletons. The specimen was peripheral blood, collected in the third trimester of pregnancy. These receptors originate from a female donor with multiple sclerosis, enrolled in a pregnancy study.

The chain carries TRBV7-3 and TRBJ2-1; a possible D gene is TRBD1 (6 bases). CDR1 is SGHTA, CDR2 FQGTGA, per germline. The CDR3 is 15 residues long. Trimming took 5 bases from V and 3 from J, leaving 14 bases between them. The CDR3 nucleotides are TGTGCCAGCAGCCCGAGAGGACAGCTCTACAATGAGCAGTTCTTC. Translation: CASSPRGQLYNEQFF. The whole variable domain, filled in from reference TRBV7-3 and TRBJ2-1, reads GAGVSQTPSNKVTEKGKYVELRCDPISGHTALYWYRQSLGQGPEFLIYFQGTGAADDSGLPNDRFFAVRPEGSVSTLKIQRTERGDSAVYLCASSPRGQLYNEQFFGPGTRLTVL.

This clone was detected once. This chain links TRBV29-1 with TRBJ1-1, with 7 bases identical to TRBD1. CDR3 length equals 13 residues. Unmatched junction bases numbered 9, after V lost 7 bases and J lost 4 bases. CDR1 and CDR2 from the germline V gene are SQVTM and ANQGSEA. The CDR3 loop is CSARRGDSTEAFF. CDR3 coding DNA: TGCAGCGCTCGAAGGGGGGACAGCACTGAAGCTTTCTTT. The full variable domain, in which reference TRBV29-1 and TRBJ1-1 provide the parts outside the CDR3, is SAVISQKPSRDICQRGTSLTIQCQVDSQVTMMFWYRQQPGQSLTLIATANQGSEATYESGFVIDKFPISRPNLTFSTLTVSNMSPEDSSIYLCSARRGDSTEAFFGQGTRLTVV.